This TCR beta chain was recovered during a study of blood T cell repertoires in COVID-19. The CDR3 is made up of 13 amino acids. The V gene lost 6 bases and the J gene lost 0 bases, with 9 bases spanning the gap. The germline CDR1 and CDR2 sequences are GTSNPN and SVGIG (reference sequence). Using immunoSEQ multiplex PCR, the repertoire was profiled, and TCRdb retains in-frame clones only, with some absent. The table shows 75,000 to 95,000 clones, with about 88% occurring only once. This receptor was taken from a woman aged 80 or over with acute or convalescent COVID-19. The sequencing input was peripheral blood. The V gene is TRBV30, the J gene TRBJ1-3; D remains unclear. CDR3 region: CACGLSSGNTIYF. DNA for the CDR3: TGTGCCTGTGGACTCAGCTCTGGAAACACCATATATTTT.